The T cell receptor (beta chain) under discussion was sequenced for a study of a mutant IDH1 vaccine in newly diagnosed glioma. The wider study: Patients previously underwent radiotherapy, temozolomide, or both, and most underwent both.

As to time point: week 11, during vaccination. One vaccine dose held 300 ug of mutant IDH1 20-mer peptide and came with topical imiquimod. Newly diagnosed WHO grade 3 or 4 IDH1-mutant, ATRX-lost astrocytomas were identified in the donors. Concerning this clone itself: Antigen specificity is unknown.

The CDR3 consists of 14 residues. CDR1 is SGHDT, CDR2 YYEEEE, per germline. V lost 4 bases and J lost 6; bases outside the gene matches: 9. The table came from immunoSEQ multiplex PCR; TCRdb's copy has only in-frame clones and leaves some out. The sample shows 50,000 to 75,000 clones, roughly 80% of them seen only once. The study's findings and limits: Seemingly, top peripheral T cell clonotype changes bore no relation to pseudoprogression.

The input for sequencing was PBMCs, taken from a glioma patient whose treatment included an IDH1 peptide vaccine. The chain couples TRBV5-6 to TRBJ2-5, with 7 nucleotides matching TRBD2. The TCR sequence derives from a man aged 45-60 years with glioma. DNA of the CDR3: TGTGCCAGCAGCCGCCGGGACTACCTCAAGACCCAGTACTTC. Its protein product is CASSRRDYLKTQYF.